The clone carrying this T cell receptor (beta chain) was picked up a small number of times. It was with a sample-barcoded 5' primer and a J-beta primer mix that a second PCR of about 7 to 12 cycles was run. TCRdb recomputed calls from the 5' RACE reads with MiXCR, one row per CDR3 protein. The sample has around 650,000 distinct CDR3 sequences, less than 45% seen once. Germline lookup yields CDR1 MNHEY and CDR2 SMNVEV (reference sequence). The CDR3 is 14 amino acids. This specimen comes from a study of blood T cells in healthy people across ages. Whenever a sample was processed, at least 6 million PBMCs were isolated.

The rearrangement uses TRBV27 and TRBJ2-5; D may match TRBD1 or TRBD2 (7 bases each). The closer fit of TRBJ2-7 to the DNA end suggests the J call may be wrong. The sequence was obtained from a man aged 80 or over in good health. Sequencing was carried out using blood. The chain's CDR3 is CASKQGGGRNEQYF. The CDR3 nucleotides read TGTGCCAGCAAACAGGGAGGGGGCAGGAACGAGCAGTACTTC.